The 32 T cell receptor beta chains below come from one sample, sequenced in a study of response to subunit inactivated influenza vaccine. TCRdb reprocessed the RT-PCR reads with MiXCR, giving one entry per CDR3 protein. The top ten hold approximately 32% of the sample, which has roughly 190,000 distinct CDR3 sequences, approximately 12% seen once. These data were likewise used in another study, on T cells expressing NK-cell markers. That work contributes: It was by 5'RACE template switching with UMIs that TCR beta cDNA was made.

The specimen was CD8+ T cells sorted from PBMCs, collected 11 to 12 days after vaccination. These receptors were taken from a man aged 50 or older who received an inactivated influenza vaccine.

This clonotype turned up a few times. This chain uses TRBV20-1 with TRBJ2-7; D not certain. Germline V gene sequence: CDR1 DFQATT, CDR2 SNEGSKA (reference sequence). Between the trimmed V and J ends, which lost 0 bases and 12 bases, there was a span of 15 bases. CDR3 length: 12 amino acids. The CDR3: CSARDRGNGLYF. The CDR3, as DNA: TGCAGTGCTAGAGATCGAGGAAACGGGCTGTACTTC.

This CDR3 reads CSVSGGASYNEQFF. CDR3 sequence (DNA): TGCAGCGTTAGCGGGGGGGCTTCGTACAATGAGCAGTTCTTC. The genes are TRBV29-1 and TRBJ2-1; 10 bases are a match to TRBD2. Unmatched junction bases numbered 5, after V lost 5 bases and J lost 4 bases. This CDR3 is built from 14 residues. Germline-derived CDR1 and CDR2 are SQVTM and ANQGSEA.

J is TRBJ1-3 and V is TRBV12-3 or TRBV12-4; D gene uncertain. V lost 2 bases and J 0 bases, leaving 5 bases between the germline ends. This CDR3 is built from 14 residues. The CDR3 reads CASSLSYSGNTIYF. The CDR3, as DNA: TGTGCCAGCAGTTTATCTTACTCTGGAAACACCATATATTTT.

This clonotype was found a few times. The chain employs TRBV7-3 and TRBJ2-1, with TRBD2 matching over 10 bases. CDR3 length: 15 residues. The J segment lost 7 bases and the V segment lost 5 bases, leaving 8 bases of the junction unmatched. Germline lookup yields CDR1 SGHTA and CDR2 FQGTGA. The CDR3 nucleotides are TGTGCCAGCAGCCATCTAGCGGGAGAGGGGAATGAGCAGTTCTTC. Protein sequence: CASSHLAGEGNEQFF. The full variable domain, its missing parts supplied by reference TRBV7-3 and TRBJ2-1, is GAGVSQTPSNKVTEKGKYVELRCDPISGHTALYWYRQSLGQGPEFLIYFQGTGAADDSGLPNDRFFAVRPEGSVSTLKIQRTERGDSAVYLCASSHLAGEGNEQFFGPGTRLTVL.

This clonotype has only a few counts. This chain uses TRBV20-1 with TRBJ2-7; the D gene is possibly TRBD2 (5 bases). The CDR3 consists of 14 residues. From germline, CDR1 is DFQATT and CDR2 SNEGSKA (reference sequence). Trimming pared 2 bases from V and 4 bases from J, leaving 15 bases between. CDR3 sequence: CSARQELVYYEQYF. The DNA for the CDR3 is TGCAGTGCTAGACAAGAACTAGTTTATTACGAGCAGTACTTC.

With respect to this clonotype: Just one base apart from a much larger clone, this may be a read error. The V and J genes are TRBV20-1 and TRBJ2-1, with TRBD1 matching over 7 bases. Germline V gene data show CDR1 as DFQATT and CDR2 as SNEGSKA (reference sequence). V lost 4 bases, J lost 3 bases, and 9 bases stayed unmatched. There are 15 residues in the CDR3. The CDR3 is CSAIAGTVYYNEQFF. CDR3 coding DNA: TGCAGTGCTATAGCTGGGACAGTTTACTACAATGAGCAGTTCTTC.

This clonotype turned up a few times. The chain has TRBV7-2 and TRBJ1-1; no firm D call. Deletions cut 3 bases from V and 2 bases from J, with 25 bases between. Germline assignment: CDR1 SGHTA and CDR2 FQGNSA. The CDR3 spans 19 residues. For the CDR3, the DNA is TGTGCCAGCAGCTTTGCAACGGCACAGACCAAAAGCCCAAACACTGAAGCTTTCTTT. Protein product: CASSFATAQTKSPNTEAFF. The variable domain in full, completed from reference TRBV7-2 and TRBJ1-1, reads GAGVSQSPSNKVTEKGKDVELRCDPISGHTALYWYRQSLGQGLEFLIYFQGNSAPDKSGLPSDRFSAERTGGSVSTLTIQRTQQEDSAVYLCASSFATAQTKSPNTEAFFGQGTRLTVV.

This clonotype was counted a few times. The V gene is TRBV3-1, the J gene TRBJ2-7, with 7 bases matching TRBD2. The CDR3 length is 15 residues. Per germline, CDR1 LGHDT and CDR2 YNNKEL (reference sequence). Losses at the gene ends were 1 base for V and 4 bases for J; bases not matched to a gene: 7. This chain's CDR3 is CASSQGGAGVYEQYF. The CDR3 DNA follows: TGTGCCAGCAGCCAAGGAGGGGCGGGAGTTTACGAGCAGTACTTC.

The genes are TRBV20-1 and TRBJ1-2, with 10 nucleotides matching TRBD1. From germline, CDR1 is DFQATT and CDR2 SNEGSKA (reference sequence). The CDR3 has 22 residues. After removal of 0 bases from V and 0 bases from J, the junction contained 22 bases not matched to a gene. The CDR3 DNA follows: TGCAGTGCTAGAGATCACCCACGGGACAGGGGCTGGAGGACTTTACCTAACTATGGCTACACCTTC. Translating it yields CSARDHPRDRGWRTLPNYGYTF.

V usage is TRBV12-3 or TRBV12-4 and J usage is TRBJ1-5, with a tentative D call TRBD1 (5 bases). This CDR3 contains 15 residues. V was pared by 5 bases and J by 1 base, with 12 bases between. The CDR3 coding sequence is TGTGCCAGCAGTCGAATTCGGGGGAGCAATCAGCCCCAGCATTTT. This translates into CASSRIRGSNQPQHF.

This clonotype was seen more than once but under ten times. V and J are TRBV6-5 and TRBJ2-7, with D possibly matching TRBD2 (6 bases). Between the trimmed V and J ends, which lost 0 bases and 6 bases, there was a span of 18 bases. Germline lookup yields CDR1 MNHEY and CDR2 SVGAGI. The CDR3 length is 16 residues. CDR3 bases: TGTGCCAGCAGTTACTCGAAGGGCGGATGGGGAGGCGAGCAGTACTTC. This codes for CASSYSKGGWGGEQYF.

The chain recombines TRBV15 with TRBJ1-5; D remains unclear. The CDR3 has 15 amino acids. V gave up 6 bases and J gave up 0 bases, with 12 bases separating them. The germline V gene has CDR1 LNHNV and CDR2 YYDKDF (reference sequence). The CDR3 DNA follows: TGTGCCACCAGTCCTAGACATAATAGCAATCAGCCCCAGCATTTT. Residues: CATSPRHNSNQPQHF. The full variable domain, in which reference TRBV15 and TRBJ1-5 provide the parts outside the CDR3, is DAMVIQNPRYQVTQFGKPVTLSCSQTLNHNVMYWYQQKSSQAPKLLFHYYDKDFNNEADTPDNFQSRRPNTSFCFLDIRSPGLGDTAMYLCATSPRHNSNQPQHFGDGTRLSIL.

This chain uses TRBV7-9 with TRBJ2-7, with D tentatively TRBD1 or TRBD2 (5 bases each). Per germline, CDR1 SEHNR and CDR2 FQNEAQ (reference sequence). The CDR3 is 13 amino acids. Trimming cost V 3 bases and J 2 bases, with 8 bases left between them. CDR3 in amino acids: CASSFGAPYEQYF. The CDR3 nucleotides read TGTGCCAGCAGCTTCGGGGCACCCTACGAGCAGTACTTC.

This clonotype was detected only a few times. This chain joins TRBV29-1 and TRBJ2-3, with 9 bases lining up with TRBD1. CDR3 length equals 13 residues. The trim removed 4 bases at V and 6 bases at J, leaving 5 bases unmatched. Germline V gene lookup returns CDR1 SQVTM and CDR2 ANQGSEA. The CDR3 here is CSVGYRGPDTQYF. CDR3 bases: TGCAGCGTTGGGTACAGGGGGCCTGATACGCAGTATTTT.

This rearrangement joins TRBV20-1 to TRBJ2-1; D is possibly TRBD2 (6 bases). The CDR3 is 16 amino acids. The ends were cut back, 1 base at V and 6 bases at J, with 19 bases in the middle. Per germline, CDR1 DFQATT and CDR2 SNEGSKA (reference sequence). The CDR3 is CSARGVLAHHPNEQFF. The CDR3 DNA is TGCAGTGCTAGAGGTGTGCTAGCGCACCACCCCAATGAGCAGTTCTTC.

A few counts support this clonotype. The CDR3 sequence is CAWVTTSNEQFF. CDR3 sequence (DNA): TGTGCCTGGGTTACTACGAGCAATGAGCAGTTCTTC. The chain is built from TRBV30 and TRBJ2-1; D gene ambiguous. Trimming cost V 5 bases and J 6 bases, with 11 bases left between them. Per the germline V gene, CDR1 is GTSNPN and CDR2 is SVGIG (reference sequence). The CDR3 is made up of 12 amino acids.

This clonotype was observed a handful of times. The chain uses TRBV29-1 and TRBJ2-1; D possibly corresponds to TRBD1 (6 bases). This CDR3 region has 14 residues. From germline, CDR1 is SQVTM and CDR2 ANQGSEA. Trimming cost V 3 bases and J 5 bases, with 14 bases left between them. CDR3 region: CSVERQGSHNEQFF. In nucleotides, the CDR3 is TGCAGCGTTGAGCGGCAGGGGTCCCACAATGAGCAGTTCTTC.

This clonotype has a handful of counts. This rearrangement joins TRBV6-1 to TRBJ1-5, with 9 bases that match TRBD1. The CDR3 extends over 15 amino acids. J gave up 3 bases and V 5 bases, and 5 bases lay outside the gene matches. CDR1 and CDR2 from the germline V gene are MNHNS and SASEGT. The CDR3 DNA follows: TGTGCCAGCAGTCCACAGGGGGCCTACAATCAGCCCCAGCATTTT. Protein: CASSPQGAYNQPQHF.

The CDR3 bases are TGTGCCAGCAGTTTATTGGGGGGGGACACTGAAGCTTTCTTT. Amino acids: CASSLLGGDTEAFF. The V gene is TRBV27, the J gene TRBJ1-1, with D possibly being TRBD1 (5 bases). Trimming shortened V by 1 base and J by 3 bases, and 9 bases separated the two germline ends. This CDR3 has 14 residues. The V gene's germline CDR1 is MNHEY and CDR2 SMNVEV (reference sequence).

As concerns this clonotype: A clone one base away is much larger, so this may be a read error. The chain is built from TRBV29-1 and TRBJ2-3, with D tentatively TRBD2 (6 bases). The CDR3 is made up of 13 amino acids. CDR1 and CDR2 (germline): SQVTM, ANQGSEA. The CDR3 DNA reads TGCAGCGTTCTGGGCGGGACCACAGATTCGCAGTATTTT. Residues: CSVLGGTTDSQYF.

The chain couples TRBV14 to TRBJ2-2, with TRBD2 matching 9 bases. In germline, CDR1 is SGHDN, CDR2 FVKESK. V lost 1 base and J lost 1; bases outside the gene matches: 7. The CDR3 spans 18 residues. The CDR3 coding sequence is TGTGCCAGCAGCCAAGCCACTGGCGGGAGGGAGAACACCGGGGAGCTGTTTTTT. Protein: CASSQATGGRENTGELFF.

This clonotype has just a few counts. This chain links TRBV20-1 with TRBJ1-2; D unresolved. With 8 bases removed from V and 8 bases from J, the gap between germline ends came to 12 bases. Germline V gives CDR1 DFQATT, CDR2 SNEGSKA (reference sequence). The CDR3 runs to 10 residues. CDR3 nucleotides: TGCAGTCCTGGCAATCTCGGCTACACCTTC. Its protein product is CSPGNLGYTF.

J is TRBJ2-7 and V is TRBV15; weak D call: TRBD2 (6 bases). CDR1 and CDR2 from the germline V gene are LNHNV and YYDKDF (reference sequence). V was cut by 8 bases and J by 6 bases, with 14 bases left in between. CDR3 length equals 12 residues. The CDR3 region has the DNA TGTGCCACCGGCCGGCGGGGCGGCGAGCAGTACTTC. The encoded protein is CATGRRGGEQYF.

This clonotype was observed a handful of times. The J gene is TRBJ1-3, the V gene TRBV24-1, with a possible D match to TRBD1 (5 bases). Trimming took 3 bases from V and 3 from J, leaving 8 bases between them. Per germline, CDR1 KGHDR and CDR2 SFDVKD. The CDR3 is 14 amino acids. The CDR3 here is CATSDPTVGNTIYF. The CDR3 DNA reads as TGTGCCACCAGTGATCCGACAGTTGGAAACACCATATATTTT.

A few counts support this clonotype. The chain carries TRBV30 and TRBJ2-5; D may be TRBD2 (5 bases). The CDR3 length is 14 residues. V lost 0 bases to trimming and J lost 4 bases, with 12 bases between them. CDR1 GTSNPN and CDR2 SVGIG come from the germline V gene (reference sequence). The CDR3 here is CAWSVGSRGETQYF. Written as DNA, the CDR3 is TGTGCCTGGAGTGTCGGCTCCCGGGGAGAGACCCAGTACTTC.

This clonotype has more than one count but fewer than ten. The chain recombines TRBV4-1 with TRBJ2-2; 7 positions agree with TRBD1. Per germline, CDR1 MGHRA and CDR2 YSYEKL. V gave up 4 bases and J gave up 4 bases; unmatched junction bases: 9. The CDR3 totals 16 residues. The CDR3 sequence: CASSRTGTVFTGELFF. DNA of the CDR3: TGCGCCAGCAGCCGAACCGGGACAGTATTCACCGGGGAGCTGTTTTTT.

V usage is TRBV15 and J usage is TRBJ2-3; D not certain. CDR1 is LNHNV and CDR2 is YYDKDF in the germline V gene (reference sequence). The CDR3 extends over 12 amino acids. The V gene lost 4 bases and the J gene lost 0 bases, with 2 bases spanning the gap. In DNA, the CDR3 is TGTGCCACCAGCACAAGCACAGATACGCAGTATTTT. As protein: CATSTSTDTQYF.

V is TRBV12-3 or TRBV12-4 and J is TRBJ2-1, with 11 bases that match TRBD2. The CDR3 length is 20 residues. Losses at the gene ends were 3 bases for V and 16 bases for J; bases not matched to a gene: 29. Here the CDR3 reads CASSFLLAGVPGSSYNERFF. CDR3 nucleotides: TGTGCCAGCAGTTTTCTACTAGCGGGAGTACCGGGGAGCTCCTACAATGAGCGTTTCTTC.

This clonotype was counted only a few times. The V gene is TRBV13, the J gene TRBJ1-5, with D unresolved. Germline CDR1 PRHDT, CDR2 FYEKMQ (reference sequence). The CDR3 sequence is 15 residues long. Trimming left V 0 bases short and J 3 bases short, with 9 bases between. This CDR3 is CASSLGYRINQPQHF. Here the CDR3 DNA reads TGTGCCAGCAGCTTAGGGTACCGAATCAATCAGCCCCAGCATTTT.

This chain connects TRBV4-3 to TRBJ2-3; the D call may be TRBD1 or TRBD2 (6 bases each). From germline, CDR1 is LGHNA and CDR2 YSLEER. This CDR3 contains 12 residues. CDR3 in amino acids: CRRGTPQDTQYF. The CDR3 DNA reads as TGCAGGAGGGGGACTCCACAAGATACGCAGTATTTT.

V usage is TRBV4-2 and J usage is TRBJ1-1, with TRBD1 identical over 7 bases. CDR1 LGHNA and CDR2 YNFKEQ come from the germline V gene. V was pared by 4 bases and J by 2 bases, with 4 bases of the junction left unmatched. The CDR3 consists of 14 residues. In DNA form, the CDR3 reads TGTGCCAGCAGCCTGGGACAGACAAACACTGAAGCTTTCTTT. Its translation is CASSLGQTNTEAFF.

The V and J genes are TRBV9 and TRBJ2-5; 7 nucleotides agree with TRBD1. Trimming removed 3 bases from V and 1 base from J; junction bases left unmatched: 3. Germline-derived CDR1 and CDR2 are SGDLS and YYNGEE. This CDR3 has 14 residues. This CDR3 reads CASSGRDSQETQYF. The CDR3, as DNA: TGTGCCAGCAGCGGCCGGGACAGCCAAGAGACCCAGTACTTC. Looking up the rest from reference TRBV9 and TRBJ2-5 gives the full variable domain: DSGVTQTPKHLITATGQRVTLRCSPRSGDLSVYWYQQSLDQGLQFLIQYYNGEERAKGNILERFSAQQFPDLHSELNLSSLELGDSALYFCASSGRDSQETQYFGPGTRLLVL.